The 15 T cell receptor beta chains listed next were all sequenced from one sample in a study of shared clonotypes between healthy human individuals. The table came from immunoSEQ multiplex PCR; TCRdb's copy has only in-frame clones and leaves some out. The data hold 780,000 or so clones, with about two thirds observed a single time. Sequencing was done on a sample of memory CD4+ T cells sorted from blood. The subset here: CD45RA-negative fraction. The source of these receptors is a woman in her 30s in good health.

This clone has a single count. The chain links TRBV30 to TRBJ2-2, with D possibly TRBD2 on 5 matching bases. Germline lookup yields CDR1 GTSNPN and CDR2 SVGIG (reference sequence). The CDR3 runs 14 residues. V was shortened by 8 bases and J by 0 bases, with 13 bases between the two germline ends. In nucleotides, the CDR3 is TGTGCCGGACGGCGGGCTTCGAACACCGGGGAGCTGTTTTTT. This gives the protein CAGRRASNTGELFF.

Points on this clone: Other DNA sequences in the same sample also yield this CDR3. The chain recombines TRBV19 with TRBJ1-5, with D unclear. The CDR3 totals 13 residues. Trimming shortened V by 5 bases and J by 6 bases, and 11 bases separated the two germline ends. CDR1 LNHDA and CDR2 SQIVND come from the germline V gene (reference sequence). CDR3 in DNA: TGTGCCAGTAGTCAAGGAGGTGTTCAGCCCCAGCATTTT. Encoded protein: CASSQGGVQPQHF.

This chain's CDR3 is CASSQERGTGPGNYGYTF. The CDR3 nucleotides read TGCGCCAGCAGCCAGGAACGCGGGACAGGGCCCGGCAACTATGGCTACACCTTC. This chain links TRBV4-1 with TRBJ1-2; TRBD1 agrees at 9 bases. V shed 3 bases, J shed 2 bases, and the junction held 13 bases outside the gene matches. Germline lookup yields CDR1 MGHRA and CDR2 YSYEKL. The CDR3 has 18 residues.

The chain is built from TRBV2 and TRBJ2-2; D call uncertain. V lost 7 bases and J 4 bases, leaving 10 bases between the germline ends. Per the germline V gene, CDR1 is SNHLY and CDR2 is FYNNEI. The CDR3 sequence is 13 residues long. The CDR3 nucleotides are TGTGCCAGCAAGTTTGCGGCCACCGGGGAGCTGTTTTTT. It encodes CASKFAATGELFF.

The chain couples TRBV27 to TRBJ1-2; TRBD1 matches at 9 bases. The CDR3 consists of 14 residues. Germline V lookup: CDR1 MNHEY, CDR2 SMNVEV (reference sequence). The V and J ends lost 8 bases and 8 bases, in that order; junction bases with no gene match: 12. The DNA for the CDR3 is TGTGCCAGCGGGGACAGGGACCTTTTAGGAGGCTACACCTTC. Translating gives CASGDRDLLGGYTF.

The V and J genes are TRBV20-1 and TRBJ1-1, with D unresolved. This CDR3 spans 11 amino acids. V dropped 6 bases and J dropped 10 bases, with 15 bases sitting between them. Germline V gene lookup returns CDR1 DFQATT and CDR2 SNEGSKA (reference sequence). The CDR3 here is CSASPYRGAFF. The CDR3 coding sequence is TGCAGTGCGAGCCCCTACAGAGGAGCTTTCTTT.

The genes are TRBV14 and TRBJ2-1; D uncertain. Trimming left V 4 bases short and J 9 bases short, with 16 bases between. Germline V gives CDR1 SGHDN, CDR2 FVKESK. This CDR3 region has 14 residues. CDR3 DNA: TGTGCCAGCAGCCTTCGGGTCTTAAGCCGTGAGCAGTTCTTC. Translation gives CASSLRVLSREQFF.

This clone was seen a few times. This chain uses TRBV18 with TRBJ2-7; weak D call: TRBD2 (6 bases). Germline V gene sequence: CDR1 KGHSH, CDR2 LQKENI. The CDR3 loop spans 15 amino acids. V dropped 3 bases and J dropped 1 base, with 13 bases sitting between them. The CDR3 sequence is CASSPGRDSSYEQYF. In nucleotides, the CDR3 is TGTGCCAGCTCACCTGGCCGGGACTCATCCTACGAGCAGTACTTC.

V and J are TRBV5-1 and TRBJ2-7, with 7 bases aligning to TRBD1. The V segment lost 2 bases and the J segment 1 base; nucleotides outside the gene matches: 3. CDR1 is SGHRS, CDR2 YFSETQ, per germline. The CDR3 sequence is 14 residues long. The CDR3: CASSFGQVSYEQYF. CDR3 DNA: TGCGCCAGCAGCTTCGGACAGGTTTCCTACGAGCAGTACTTC.

The chain has TRBV5-1 and TRBJ2-5; TRBD1 might be the D (6 bases). Germline V lookup: CDR1 SGHRS, CDR2 YFSETQ. V was pared by 3 bases and J by 0 bases, with 15 bases between. The CDR3 has 16 residues. The CDR3 region has the DNA TGCGCCAGCAGCTGGGGGCGGGCCAGGGACCAAGAGACCCAGTACTTC. It is translated as CASSWGRARDQETQYF.

The V and J genes are TRBV6-1 and TRBJ1-2; the D gene is possibly TRBD1 (5 bases). Germline V lookup: CDR1 MNHNS, CDR2 SASEGT. V was cut by 1 base and J by 3 bases, with 9 bases left in between. This CDR3 spans 14 amino acids. CDR3: CASSEGQHDYGYTF. The CDR3 nucleotides are TGTGCCAGCAGTGAAGGACAGCACGACTATGGCTACACCTTC.

The CDR3 loop reads CASRAMDTIYF. For the CDR3, the DNA is TGTGCCAGCAGAGCTATGGACACCATATATTTT. The V gene is TRBV2, the J gene TRBJ1-3; unclear D gene. The V gene lost 6 bases and the J gene lost 8 bases, with 8 bases spanning the gap. Germline CDR1 is SNHLY and CDR2 is FYNNEI. This CDR3 contains 11 residues.

The J gene is TRBJ2-1, the V gene TRBV5-1; TRBD2 matches at 9 bases. Germline CDR1 SGHRS, CDR2 YFSETQ. The CDR3 sequence is 15 residues long. Trimming took 4 bases from V and 4 from J; bases not matched to a gene: 6. The CDR3 region is CASSPEAGGYNEQFF. The CDR3 bases are TGCGCCAGCAGCCCGGAAGCGGGAGGATACAATGAGCAGTTCTTC.

The chain carries TRBV4-2 and TRBJ1-4; 9 bases line up with TRBD1. The CDR3 contains 17 residues. Per the germline V gene, CDR1 is LGHNA and CDR2 is YNFKEQ. V gave up 0 bases and J gave up 6 bases; unmatched junction bases: 8. The CDR3 sequence: CASSQDDQGQGDEKLFF. The CDR3 DNA sequence: TGTGCCAGCAGCCAAGATGATCAGGGACAGGGTGATGAAAAACTGTTTTTT.

The V gene is TRBV25-1, the J gene TRBJ2-7, with a possible D match to TRBD2 (6 bases). With 3 bases removed from V and 3 bases from J, the gap between germline ends came to 15 bases. The germline V gene encodes CDR1 MGHDK and CDR2 SYGVNS. The CDR3 is 15 amino acids. The chain's CDR3 is CASSDTRGGGYEQYF. The CDR3, as DNA: TGTGCCAGCAGTGATACTCGGGGAGGTGGCTACGAGCAGTACTTC.